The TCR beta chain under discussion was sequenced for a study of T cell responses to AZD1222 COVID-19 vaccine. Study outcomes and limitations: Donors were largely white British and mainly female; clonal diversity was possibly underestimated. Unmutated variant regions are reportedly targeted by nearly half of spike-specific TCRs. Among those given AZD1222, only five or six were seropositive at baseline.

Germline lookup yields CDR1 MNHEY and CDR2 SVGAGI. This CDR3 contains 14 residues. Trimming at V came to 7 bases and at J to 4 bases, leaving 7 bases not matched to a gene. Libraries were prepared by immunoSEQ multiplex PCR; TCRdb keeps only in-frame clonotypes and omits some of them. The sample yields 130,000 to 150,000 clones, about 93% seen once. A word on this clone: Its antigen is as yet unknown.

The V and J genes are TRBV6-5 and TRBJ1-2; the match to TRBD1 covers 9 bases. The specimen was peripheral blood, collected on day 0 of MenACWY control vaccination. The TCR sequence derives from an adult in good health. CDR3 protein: CASTPGQGSYGYTF. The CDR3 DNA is TGTGCCAGCACCCCGGGACAGGGAAGCTATGGCTACACCTTC.